In this sample, the clone carrying this TCR beta chain is large (0.1 to 1%). The antigen is not known. The data stem from a study of coeliac disease. Study-wide points: According to the authors, this method cannot detect gliadin-specific T cells in an unbiased way.

Germline V lookup: CDR1 MNHNY, CDR2 SVGAGI (reference sequence). V lost 6 bases to trimming and J lost 10 bases; unmatched junction nucleotides: 7. This CDR3 comprises 12 residues. Generated by immunoSEQ multiplex PCR, the TCRdb table keeps only in-frame clones and is missing some. This table has 3,000 to 4,000 clones, roughly half appearing once. Cells were frozen in aliquots of roughly 500,000, and one aliquot per fraction was sequenced. The chain employs TRBV6-6 and TRBJ1-2; TRBD1 aligns across 8 bases. Material for sequencing was intraepithelial lymphocytes from the gut. This clonotype originated in a woman aged 70 to 79 with celiac disease. This chain's CDR3 is CASRTGTGAYTF. The CDR3, as DNA: TGTGCCAGCAGAACCGGGACAGGAGCCTACACCTTC.